This T cell receptor beta chain was identified in a study of blood T cell repertoires in COVID-19. At the level of the study: Samples came from the United States, Italy and Spain, spanning acute and convalescent COVID-19. PBMCs, B-cell-depleted T cells, or T cells provided the cDNA or gDNA that made up the material.

Original processing notes: Reference gene primer amplification gave nucleated cell count estimates. Assay used: immunoSEQ multiplex PCR; TCRdb lists only in-frame clones, some missing. V and J calls plus clone size are reproduced from that table; the DNA served to infer D and trimming. Among about 87,000 clones listed, over 75% were seen once. Seattle patient enrollment occurred during active infection, with longitudinal follow-up thereafter. The CDR3 consists of 13 residues. Germline-derived CDR1 and CDR2 are ENHRY and SYGVKD. J was trimmed by 2 bases and V by 7 bases; bases with no gene match: 4. Specimen: peripheral blood. The V call is TRBV10-3, the J call TRBJ1-1, with 7 bases identical to TRBD1. The clonotype originates from a woman older than 75 with COVID-19, enrolled during active disease. The CDR3 region has the DNA TGTGCCATCATACAGGGGACAAACACTGAAGCTTTCTTT. As protein: CAIIQGTNTEAFF.